Included here is one TCR beta chain sequence, with context. The PCR made use of 60 Vbeta and 13 Jbeta primers. Some clones are missing from TCRdb's copy, which holds only in-frame ones; the method was immunoSEQ multiplex PCR. The table has more than 150,000 clones, over 65% seen once. The data stem from a study of cytomegalovirus exposure and HLA in healthy donors. The CDR3 loop spans 16 amino acids. Germline CDR1 and CDR2: MGHRA and YSYEKL. Between the trimmed V and J ends, which lost 0 bases and 2 bases, there was a span of 11 bases. The TCR originated in a man between 18 and 29 years old in good health and CMV-seronegative. The specimen was PBMCs. The V call is TRBV4-1, the J call TRBJ1-5, with D maybe TRBD1 (5 bases). The CDR3 protein is CASSQDWDWGNQPQHF. The CDR3 DNA follows: TGCGCCAGCAGCCAAGATTGGGACTGGGGCAATCAGCCCCAGCATTTT.